This TCR beta chain was retrieved from a study of monozygotic twins with inflammatory bowel disease. TCRdb reanalyzed the 5' RACE reads and collapses them to one entry per CDR3 protein, without DNA. This sample's table has 300,000 to 400,000 distinct CDR3 sequences. Germline V gene data show CDR1 as ENHRY and CDR2 as SYGVKD. There are 16 residues in the CDR3. Specimen: blood. The V gene is TRBV10-3, the J gene TRBJ2-3. The TCR originated in a human donor with ulcerative colitis or Crohn's disease, or a healthy co-twin of an affected twin (not recorded which). CDR3 amino acids: CAISERSGDRTDTQYF.